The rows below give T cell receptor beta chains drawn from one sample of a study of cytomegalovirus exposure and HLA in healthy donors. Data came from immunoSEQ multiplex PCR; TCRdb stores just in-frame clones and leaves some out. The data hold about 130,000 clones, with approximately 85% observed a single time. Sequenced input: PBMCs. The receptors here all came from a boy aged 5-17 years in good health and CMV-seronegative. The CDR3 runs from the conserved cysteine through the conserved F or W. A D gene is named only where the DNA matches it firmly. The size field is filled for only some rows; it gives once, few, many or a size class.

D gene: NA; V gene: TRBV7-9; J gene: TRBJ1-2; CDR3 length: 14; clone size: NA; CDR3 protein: CASSKGTSNYGYTF; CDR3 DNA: TGTGCCAGCAGCAAAGGGACATCTAACTATGGCTACACCTTC
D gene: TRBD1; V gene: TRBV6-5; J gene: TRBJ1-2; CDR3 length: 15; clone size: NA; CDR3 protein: CASSFSGQGYYGYTF; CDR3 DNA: TGTGCCAGCAGTTTCTCGGGACAGGGGTACTATGGCTACACCTTC
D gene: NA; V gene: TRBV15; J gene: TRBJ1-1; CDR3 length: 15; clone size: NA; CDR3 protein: CATSRGAGPKLEAFF; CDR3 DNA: TGTGCCACCAGCAGAGGAGCAGGGCCGAAACTTGAAGCTTTCTTT
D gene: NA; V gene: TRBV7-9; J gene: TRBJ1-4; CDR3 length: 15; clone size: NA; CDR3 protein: CASSLVRGTNEKLFF; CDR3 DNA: TGTGCCAGCAGCTTAGTGCGGGGGACAAATGAAAAACTGTTTTTT
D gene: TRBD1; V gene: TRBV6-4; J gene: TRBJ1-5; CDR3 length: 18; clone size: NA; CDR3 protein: CASSGTGRGSDSNQPQHF; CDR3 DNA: TGTGCCAGCAGTGGGACAGGTAGGGGGTCGGATAGCAATCAGCCCCAGCATTTT
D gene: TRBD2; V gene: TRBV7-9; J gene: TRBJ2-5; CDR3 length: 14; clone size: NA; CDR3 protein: CASSPELAKETQYF; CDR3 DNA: TGTGCCAGCAGCCCCGAACTAGCGAAAGAGACCCAGTACTTC
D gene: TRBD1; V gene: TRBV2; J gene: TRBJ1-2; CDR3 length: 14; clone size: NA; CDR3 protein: CASRNRAQGSRYTF; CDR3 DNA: TGTGCCAGCAGAAATAGAGCACAGGGGAGTCGCTACACCTTC
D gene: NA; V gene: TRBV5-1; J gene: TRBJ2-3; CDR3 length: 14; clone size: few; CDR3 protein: CASSLDSGTDTQYF; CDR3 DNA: TGCGCCAGCAGCTTGGATAGTGGCACAGATACGCAGTATTTT
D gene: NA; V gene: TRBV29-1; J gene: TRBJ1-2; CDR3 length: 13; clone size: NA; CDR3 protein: CSVANRANYGYTF; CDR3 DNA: TGCAGCGTTGCCAACAGAGCTAACTATGGCTACACCTTC
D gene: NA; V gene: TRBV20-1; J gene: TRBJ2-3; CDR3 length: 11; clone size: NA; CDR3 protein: CSASATDTQYF; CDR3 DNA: TGCAGTGCCAGCGCCACAGATACGCAGTATTTT
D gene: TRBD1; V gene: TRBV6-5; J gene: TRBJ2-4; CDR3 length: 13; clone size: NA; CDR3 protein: CASTAGTGGIQYF; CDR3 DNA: TGTGCCAGCACAGCCGGGACAGGGGGTATTCAGTACTTC
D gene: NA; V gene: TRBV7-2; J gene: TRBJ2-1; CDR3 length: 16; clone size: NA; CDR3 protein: CASSSAGTQVNNEQFF; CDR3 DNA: TGTGCCAGCAGCTCCGCCGGGACACAAGTGAACAATGAGCAGTTCTTC
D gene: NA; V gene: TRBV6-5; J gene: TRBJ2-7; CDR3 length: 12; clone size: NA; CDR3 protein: CASSYPPSEQYF; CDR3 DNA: TGTGCCAGCAGTTACCCGCCTAGCGAGCAGTACTTC
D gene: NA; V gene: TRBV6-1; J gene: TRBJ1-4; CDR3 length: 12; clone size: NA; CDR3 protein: CASSELREKLFF; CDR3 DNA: TGTGCCAGCAGTGAACTAAGAGAAAAACTGTTTTTT
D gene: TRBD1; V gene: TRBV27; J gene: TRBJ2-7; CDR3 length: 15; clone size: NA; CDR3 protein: CASKPSDRESYEQYF; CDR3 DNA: TGTGCCAGCAAACCCTCGGACAGGGAGTCCTACGAGCAGTACTTC
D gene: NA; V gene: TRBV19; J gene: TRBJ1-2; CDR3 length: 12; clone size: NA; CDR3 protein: CASSGQNYGYTF; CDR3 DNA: TGTGCCAGTAGCGGACAAAACTATGGCTACACCTTC
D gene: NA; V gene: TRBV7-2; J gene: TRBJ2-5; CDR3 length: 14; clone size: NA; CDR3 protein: CASSPHRDPETQYF; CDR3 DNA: TGTGCCAGCAGCCCCCACAGGGACCCAGAGACCCAGTACTTC
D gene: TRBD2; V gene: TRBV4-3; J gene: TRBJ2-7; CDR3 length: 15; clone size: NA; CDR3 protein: CASSQVTSGIYEQYF; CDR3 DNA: TGCGCCAGCAGCCAAGTAACTAGCGGGATCTACGAGCAGTACTTC